A single sample gave rise to the 15 T cell receptor beta chains below, sequenced in a study of monozygotic twins with inflammatory bowel disease. From its re-call of the 5' RACE reads, TCRdb lists each CDR3 protein once, without DNA. The sample data list some 160,000 distinct CDR3 sequences. Source material: blood. The receptor source for this set is a human donor with ulcerative colitis or Crohn's disease, or a healthy co-twin of an affected twin (not recorded which).

The chain carries TRBV2 and TRBJ2-3. The germline gives CDR1 SNHLY, CDR2 FYNNEI. The CDR3 is 12 residues long. The chain's CDR3 is CASRDTTDTQYF.

The rearrangement uses TRBV7-2 and TRBJ1-5; TCRdb's D call, TRBD1, is unchecked because there is no DNA. Germline CDR1 and CDR2: SGHTA and FQGNSA. The CDR3 runs 13 residues. The CDR3 loop is CASSRSQGQPQHF.

This chain uses TRBV5-1 with TRBJ2-1; TCRdb's D call, TRBD1, is unchecked because there is no DNA. CDR1 and CDR2 from the germline V gene are SGHRS and YFSETQ. This CDR3 is built from 18 residues. CDR3 sequence reads: CASSLAYRDSFTYNEQFF.

This chain connects TRBV7-9 to TRBJ2-5; there is no DNA to check the TCRdb D call of TRBD1. Germline CDR1 SEHNR, CDR2 FQNEAQ (reference sequence). CDR3 length equals 16 residues. CDR3 amino acids: CASSTPVRGGQETQYF. Supplemented by reference TRBV7-9 and TRBJ2-5, the full variable domain reads DTGVSQNPRHKITKRGQNVTFRCDPISEHNRLYWYRQTLGQGPEFLTYFQNEAQLEKSRLLSDRFSAERPKGSFSTLEIQRTEQGDSAMYLCASSTPVRGGQETQYFGPGTRLLVL.

V usage is TRBV6-5 and J usage is TRBJ2-1; with no DNA, the TCRdb D assignment of TRBD1 cannot be verified. The CDR3 spans 13 residues. Germline CDR1 MNHEY, CDR2 SVGAGI. This chain's CDR3 is CASSPGRGLKQFF.

The chain has TRBV27 and TRBJ2-7; the D call from TCRdb, TRBD2, cannot be confirmed without DNA. CDR1 is MNHEY, CDR2 SMNVEV, per germline (reference sequence). This CDR3 comprises 14 residues. The CDR3 region is CASTRPSGSNEQYF.

The chain uses TRBV4-1 and TRBJ2-5. This CDR3 comprises 11 residues. CDR1 and CDR2 from the germline V gene are MGHRA and YSYEKL. The CDR3 spells CASRGRETQYF.

The V gene is TRBV6-5, the J gene TRBJ2-2; TCRdb indicates TRBD2, and absent DNA this call remains unverified. Germline V gene data show CDR1 as MNHEY and CDR2 as SVGAGI. The CDR3 spans 19 residues. CDR3 protein: CASSYSRGLSGANTGELFF.

J is TRBJ2-1 and V is TRBV3-1; TCRdb returns TRBD2, unconfirmable since there is no DNA. Germline V gene lookup returns CDR1 LGHDT and CDR2 YNNKEL (reference sequence). This CDR3 spans 13 amino acids. This chain's CDR3 is CASSQLAANEQFF.

The chain combines TRBV4-3 with TRBJ1-1. Germline loops: CDR1 LGHNA, CDR2 YSLEER. The CDR3 consists of 18 residues. This CDR3 reads CASSQDLTGPRDGTEAFF.

This chain connects TRBV27 to TRBJ2-1; TCRdb indicates TRBD1, and absent DNA this call remains unverified. Germline assignment: CDR1 MNHEY and CDR2 SMNVEV (reference sequence). The CDR3 totals 15 residues. The CDR3 loop is CASSSRQVPYNEQFF.

V is TRBV5-1 and J is TRBJ2-7. The CDR3 spans 14 residues. Per the germline V gene, CDR1 is SGHRS and CDR2 is YFSETQ. The chain's CDR3 is CASSLRGTPYEQYF. Using reference TRBV5-1 and TRBJ2-7 for the parts outside the CDR3, the full variable domain is KAGVTQTPRYLIKTRGQQVTLSCSPISGHRSVSWYQQTPGQGLQFLFEYFSETQRNKGNFPGRFSGRQFSNSRSEMNVSTLELGDSALYLCASSLRGTPYEQYFGPGTRLTVT.

This chain links TRBV11-2 with TRBJ1-4. Looked up from germline, CDR1 is SGHAT and CDR2 is FQNNGV. The CDR3 is made up of 13 amino acids. CDR3 sequence reads: CASRGRNNEKLFF.

The V call is TRBV13, the J call TRBJ2-7. The CDR3 is 13 amino acids. Germline V gene data show CDR1 as PRHDT and CDR2 as FYEKMQ (reference sequence). CDR3 sequence reads: CASSFGLGYEQYF.

The chain has TRBV20-1 and TRBJ2-1; TCRdb's D call of TRBD1 is untestable without DNA. The length of the CDR3 is 13 residues. Germline-derived CDR1 and CDR2 are DFQATT and SNEGSKA (reference sequence). The CDR3 is CSARGGDYNEQFF.